This is a list of T cell receptor beta chains from one sample in a study of shared clonotypes between healthy human individuals. Here immunoSEQ multiplex PCR was the method, and the copy in TCRdb shows in-frame clones only, minus some. The sample has approximately 2.1 million clones; 85% to 95% are singletons. Sequencing was carried out using naive CD4+ T cells from PBMCs. These receptor sequences come from a man in his late teens or twenties in good health. Some clones in this sample may be carry-over from other donors' samples. Each CDR3 is given with its conserved first and last residue. Fields, in order: V gene, J gene, D gene, clone size, CDR3 protein, CDR3 DNA. A D gene is named only where the DNA matches it firmly. For some rows the clone size is stated as once, few or many, or as a class when expanded; others skip it.

v_gene: TRBV7-3
j_gene: TRBJ2-2
d_gene: NA
abundance: NA
CDR3aa: CASSLSGVENTGELFF
CDR3nt: TGTGCCAGCAGCTTAAGTGGGGTGGAGAACACCGGGGAGCTGTTTTTT

v_gene: TRBV28
j_gene: TRBJ2-1
d_gene: TRBD1
abundance: NA
CDR3aa: CASSPGQGVYNEQFF
CDR3nt: TGTGCCAGCAGTCCGGGACAGGGGGTCTACAATGAGCAGTTCTTC

v_gene: TRBV30
j_gene: TRBJ2-1
d_gene: NA
abundance: NA
CDR3aa: CAWSVQVDEQFF
CDR3nt: TGTGCCTGGAGTGTACAGGTAGATGAGCAGTTCTTC

v_gene: TRBV21-1
j_gene: TRBJ2-4
d_gene: NA
abundance: NA
CDR3aa: CASSNRPGIAGDLAKNIQYF
CDR3nt: TGTGCCAGCAGCAATAGGCCAGGGATAGCGGGAGACCTAGCCAAAAACATTCAGTACTTC

v_gene: TRBV14
j_gene: TRBJ2-1
d_gene: TRBD2
abundance: NA
CDR3aa: CASSQDPLYVGLAEYNEQFF
CDR3nt: TGTGCCAGCAGCCAAGATCCCCTATACGTCGGACTAGCAGAATACAATGAGCAGTTCTTC

v_gene: TRBV12-1
j_gene: TRBJ2-7
d_gene: NA
abundance: NA
CDR3aa: CASSPHRGRAYEQYF
CDR3nt: TGTGCCAGCAGCCCCCACAGGGGGCGCGCCTACGAGCAGTACTTC

v_gene: TRBV9
j_gene: TRBJ2-1
d_gene: TRBD2
abundance: once
CDR3aa: CASSVTSGVFNEQFF
CDR3nt: TGTGCCAGCAGCGTAACTAGCGGCGTGTTCAATGAGCAGTTCTTC

v_gene: TRBV5-1
j_gene: TRBJ2-1
d_gene: TRBD2
abundance: NA
CDR3aa: CASTWTSGSSYNEQFF
CDR3nt: TGCGCCAGCACCTGGACTAGCGGGAGCTCCTACAATGAGCAGTTCTTC

v_gene: TRBV6-5
j_gene: TRBJ1-1
d_gene: NA
abundance: NA
CDR3aa: CASSYSSLPTEAFF
CDR3nt: TGTGCCAGCAGTTACTCGAGTTTGCCCACTGAAGCTTTCTTT

v_gene: TRBV14
j_gene: TRBJ2-1
d_gene: TRBD2
abundance: NA
CDR3aa: CASSLGRLAGGVRYNEQFF
CDR3nt: TGTGCCAGCAGCCTCGGGAGACTAGCGGGAGGGGTTCGGTACAATGAGCAGTTCTTC

v_gene: TRBV10-2
j_gene: TRBJ2-7
d_gene: NA
abundance: NA
CDR3aa: CASSFLAGAAYEQYF
CDR3nt: TGCGCCAGCAGCTTCCTGGCAGGGGCAGCCTACGAGCAGTACTTC

v_gene: TRBV19
j_gene: TRBJ2-7
d_gene: TRBD2
abundance: once
CDR3aa: CASSRTSGTSYEQYF
CDR3nt: TGTGCCAGTAGTAGGACTAGCGGGACGTCCTACGAGCAGTACTTC

v_gene: TRBV27
j_gene: TRBJ2-1
d_gene: NA
abundance: NA
CDR3aa: CASSSRQTHSYNEQFF
CDR3nt: TGTGCCAGCAGCTCTAGACAGACTCACTCCTACAATGAGCAGTTCTTC

v_gene: TRBV14
j_gene: TRBJ2-5
d_gene: NA
abundance: NA
CDR3aa: CASSQDEPRQETQYF
CDR3nt: TGTGCCAGCAGCCAAGATGAACCCAGACAAGAGACCCAGTACTTC

v_gene: TRBV19
j_gene: TRBJ1-5
d_gene: NA
abundance: NA
CDR3aa: CATRRASNQPQHF
CDR3nt: TGTGCCACCCGGCGGGCTAGCAATCAGCCCCAGCATTTT

v_gene: TRBV6-1
j_gene: TRBJ2-1
d_gene: NA
abundance: once
CDR3aa: CASMASAYNEQFF
CDR3nt: TGTGCCAGCATGGCTAGCGCTTACAATGAGCAGTTCTTC